This record covers a single TCR beta chain. What it recognizes is unknown. The read ends 3 residues before the CDR3 terminus; that terminus is restored from the germline J gene. Cervical HPV DNA detected by MY09/MY11 PCR, typed by dot-blot. The source of the sample is a study of T cells in women clearing cervical HPV infection. Study overall: Only a few women had HLA typing results available.

The study, taken as a whole, reports: T-cell numbers per sample were unknown and may explain richness differences.

Only in-frame clones appear in the TCRdb table, and some are missing; sequencing was by immunoSEQ multiplex PCR. The table for this sample gives roughly 49,000 clones. Germline values: CDR1 DFQATT, CDR2 SNEGSKA (reference sequence). Losses at the gene ends were 6 bases for V and 6 bases for J; bases not matched to a gene: 5. The CDR3 spans 13 residues. Material for sequencing was blood buffy coat. This chain connects TRBV20-1 to TRBJ2-2; 9 bases are a match to TRBD1. The clonotype was recovered from a woman between 18 and 70 years old with a cervical HPV16 infection that either progressed to CIN3+ or cleared (not recorded which). Incomplete CDR3 DNA: TGCAGTGCCATGGACAGGGGCCCCGGGGAG. Translated, it gives CSAMDRGPGE. The entire CDR3 is CSAMDRGPGELFF.